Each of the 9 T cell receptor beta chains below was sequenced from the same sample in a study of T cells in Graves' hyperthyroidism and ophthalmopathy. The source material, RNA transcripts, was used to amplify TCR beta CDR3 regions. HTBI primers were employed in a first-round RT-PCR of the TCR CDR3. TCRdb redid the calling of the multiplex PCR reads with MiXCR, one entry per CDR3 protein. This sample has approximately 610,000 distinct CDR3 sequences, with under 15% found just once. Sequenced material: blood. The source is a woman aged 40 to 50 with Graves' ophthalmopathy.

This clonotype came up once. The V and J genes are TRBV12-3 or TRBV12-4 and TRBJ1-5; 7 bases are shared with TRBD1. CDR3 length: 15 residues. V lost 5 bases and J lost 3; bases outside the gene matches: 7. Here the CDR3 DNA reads TGTGCCAGCAGTCGCCGGACAGGTCTCAATCAGCCCCAGCATTTT. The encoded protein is CASSRRTGLNQPQHF.

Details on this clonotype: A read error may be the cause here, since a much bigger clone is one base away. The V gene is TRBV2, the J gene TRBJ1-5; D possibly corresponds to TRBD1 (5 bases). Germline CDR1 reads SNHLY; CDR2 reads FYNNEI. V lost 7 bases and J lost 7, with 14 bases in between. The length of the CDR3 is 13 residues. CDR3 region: CASTFSGKQPQHF. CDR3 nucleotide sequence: TGTGCCAGCACTTTTTCAGGGAAGCAGCCCCAGCATTTT.

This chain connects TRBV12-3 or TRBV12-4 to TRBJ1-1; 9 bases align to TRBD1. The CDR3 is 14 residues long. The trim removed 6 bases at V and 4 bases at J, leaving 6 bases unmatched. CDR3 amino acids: CASSDRGGITEAFF. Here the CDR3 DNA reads TGTGCCAGCAGCGACAGGGGGGGGATCACTGAAGCTTTCTTT.

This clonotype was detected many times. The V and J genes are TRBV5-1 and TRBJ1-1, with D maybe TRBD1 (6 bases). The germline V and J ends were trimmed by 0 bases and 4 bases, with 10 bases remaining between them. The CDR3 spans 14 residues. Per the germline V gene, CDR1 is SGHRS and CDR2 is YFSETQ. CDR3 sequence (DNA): TGCGCCAGCAGCTTGGTCCAGGGGAGCACTGAAGCTTTCTTT. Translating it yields CASSLVQGSTEAFF.

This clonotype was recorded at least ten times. CDR3 sequence (DNA): TGTGCCAGCAGCCCCCGAGCGGGACTAGCGGGAGACGTCTACGAGCAGTACTTC. Translated: CASSPRAGLAGDVYEQYF. The chain recombines TRBV7-6 with TRBJ2-7; TRBD2 agrees at 14 bases. The junction had 12 bases not matched to a gene; V was cut back by 5 bases and J by 3 bases. The CDR3 covers 18 residues. From germline, CDR1 is SGHVS and CDR2 FNYEAQ.

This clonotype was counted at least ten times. The CDR3 region has the DNA TGTGCCAGCATAGGGGGAGGCGACTCTGGGGCCAACGTCCTGACTTTC. Its protein is CASIGGGDSGANVLTF. The chain links TRBV11-1 to TRBJ2-6; tentatively, D is TRBD1 or TRBD2 (6 bases each). Trimming removed 7 bases from V and 0 bases from J, with 13 bases in between. This CDR3 is built from 16 residues. The V gene's germline CDR1 is SGHAT and CDR2 FQDESV (reference sequence).

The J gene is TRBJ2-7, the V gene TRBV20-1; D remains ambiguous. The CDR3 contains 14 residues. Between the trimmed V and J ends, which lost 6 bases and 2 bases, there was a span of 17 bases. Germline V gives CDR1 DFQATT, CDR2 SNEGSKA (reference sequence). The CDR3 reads CSARTPGRAYEQYF. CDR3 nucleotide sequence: TGCAGTGCAAGGACCCCCGGACGGGCCTACGAGCAGTACTTC.

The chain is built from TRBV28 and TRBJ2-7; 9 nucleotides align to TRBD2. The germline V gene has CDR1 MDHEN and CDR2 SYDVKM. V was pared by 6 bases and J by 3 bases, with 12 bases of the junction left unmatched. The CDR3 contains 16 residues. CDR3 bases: TGTGCCAGCAGCCCCCGGGAGGCGGGAGGGTTCTACGAGCAGTACTTC. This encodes CASSPREAGGFYEQYF.

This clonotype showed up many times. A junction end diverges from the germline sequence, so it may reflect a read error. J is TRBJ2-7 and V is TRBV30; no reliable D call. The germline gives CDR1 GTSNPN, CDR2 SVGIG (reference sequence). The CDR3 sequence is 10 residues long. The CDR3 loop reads CAWSRDEQYF. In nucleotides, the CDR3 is TGTGCATGGAGTCGGGACGAGCAGTACTTC.